This T cell receptor (beta chain) was found in a study of beta chain features in type 1 diabetes. Germline V gene data show CDR1 as SGDLS and CDR2 as YYNGEE. CDR3 size: 14 residues. The V end lost 3 bases, the J end lost 4 bases, and 13 bases lay between the germline ends. Investigators reverse transcribed all isolated RNA, so they sequenced expressed TCRB transcripts. Produced via immunoSEQ multiplex PCR; TCRdb's table is partial and in-frame only. There are roughly 150,000 clones in the sample; around 10% occur only once, and roughly 1.9% lies in the top ten. This TCR derives from a man between 18 and 29 years old in good health. The chain couples TRBV9 to TRBJ1-2; D call uncertain. Sequencing was performed on central memory CD4+ T cells from blood. CDR3 nucleotide sequence: TGTGCCAGCAGCGACGGCGGCATACCCTATGGCTACACCTTC. Protein sequence: CASSDGGIPYGYTF.